This T cell receptor (beta chain) was captured in a study of blood T cell repertoires in COVID-19. About the study: COVID-19 samples, acute and convalescent, were from the United States, Italy and Spain.

V lost 1 base to trimming and J lost 0 bases, with 7 bases between them. Germline CDR1 and CDR2: SNHLY and FYNNEI. The CDR3 sequence is 15 residues long. Adults between about 18 and 89 years of age took part from 20 to 25 US areas. In assigning cohorts, the study relied on participant-reported clinical history. The authors' processing: The assay estimated nucleated cells by amplifying reference gene primers. Some clones are missing from TCRdb's copy, which holds only in-frame ones; the method was immunoSEQ multiplex PCR. V and J calls and clone size come straight from that table; D and trimming were deduced from the DNA. The table has approximately 390,000 clones, nearly 90% seen once.

The chain links TRBV2 to TRBJ2-1; no firm D call. The specimen was PBMCs or T cells enriched from blood (not recorded which). The clonotype originates from a woman in her thirties or forties with acute COVID-19. The CDR3 sequence: CASSEGDFSYNEQFF. Written as DNA, the CDR3 is TGTGCCAGCAGTGAAGGTGACTTCTCCTACAATGAGCAGTTCTTC.